This T cell receptor (beta chain) is drawn from a study of blood T cell repertoires in COVID-19. Study information: Sources were T cells, B-cell-depleted T cells, or PBMCs; the material itself was cDNA or gDNA.

Data came from immunoSEQ multiplex PCR; TCRdb stores just in-frame clones and leaves some out. The sample has 120,000 or so clones; approximately 80% are singletons. The CDR3 is 16 residues long. Germline lookup yields CDR1 MNHEY and CDR2 SMNVEV (reference sequence). The J segment lost 1 base and the V segment lost 6 bases, leaving 11 bases of the junction unmatched. The chain employs TRBV27 and TRBJ1-2, with 7 bases lining up with TRBD1. The TCR was taken from a human donor in a cohort sampled during active COVID-19. Sequenced sample: peripheral blood. CDR3 protein: CASRITGTANNYGYTF. The CDR3 nucleotides are TGTGCCAGCAGGATAACCGGGACAGCGAATAACTATGGCTACACCTTC.